This T cell receptor (beta chain) was identified during a study of cytomegalovirus exposure and HLA in healthy donors. Comment on this clone: Its specificity is not known.

The CDR3 extends over 14 amino acids. Germline V CDR1 and CDR2: LNHNV, YYDKDF (reference sequence). The V end was cut by 0 bases, the J end by 6 bases, with 8 bases between. Study findings and constraints: 87-base-pair reads could not separate some V segments, including TRBV6-2 and TRBV6-3. TCR beta V- and J-gene trimming was later associated with a missense DCLRE1C variant. TCR beta chains numbering some 160 were designated cytomegalovirus-associated. In vitro, a few CMV-associated chains proved specific for CMV antigens.

Primers included in the PCR were 60 Vbeta and 13 Jbeta primers. TCRdb keeps only in-frame clones here, not all; method: immunoSEQ multiplex PCR. The sample contains approximately 150,000 clones, approximately 80% of which appear only once. The gene calls are TRBV15 and TRBJ2-2; D is perhaps TRBD1 (6 bases). The material sequenced was PBMCs. The sequence was obtained from a woman aged 55-70 years in good health and CMV-seropositive. CDR3 in amino acids: CATSREGASGELFF. The CDR3 nucleotides read TGTGCCACCAGCAGAGAGGGGGCTTCCGGGGAGCTGTTTTTT.